One and the same sample provided the 5 T cell receptor beta chains below, sequenced in a study of blood T cell repertoires in COVID-19. Clones were read by immunoSEQ multiplex PCR, and TCRdb kept only the in-frame ones, dropping some. The sample includes roughly 60,000 clones, 75% to 90% of them seen just once. Sequenced input: peripheral blood. The receptors originated from a man at least 80 years old with acute or convalescent COVID-19.

This chain links TRBV5-4 with TRBJ2-1, with no clear D. Germline V gene data show CDR1 as SGHNT and CDR2 as YYREEE (reference sequence). Trimming left V 0 bases short and J 8 bases short, with 9 bases between. The CDR3 runs to 13 residues. The CDR3 loop is CASSLASGYEQFF. The CDR3 bases are TGTGCCAGCAGCTTGGCTTCCGGTTATGAGCAGTTCTTC.

Regarding this clone: The sample carries other DNA sequences with the same CDR3. The gene calls are TRBV7-9 and TRBJ1-1; TRBD1 is a possible D gene (6 bases). The ends were cut back, 1 base at V and 1 base at J, with 7 bases in the middle. The germline V gene encodes CDR1 SEHNR and CDR2 FQNEAQ (reference sequence). The CDR3 contains 14 residues. The CDR3 region is CASSLGTANTEAFF. In DNA form, the CDR3 reads TGTGCCAGCAGCTTAGGGACAGCGAACACTGAAGCTTTCTTT.

Only a few counts were recorded for this clone. The CDR3 region is CASSLGQTYTNTEAFF. CDR3 coding DNA: TGTGCCAGCAGCTTAGGACAGACCTACACGAACACTGAAGCTTTCTTT. The chain carries TRBV7-8 and TRBJ1-1; weak D call: TRBD1 (5 bases). The CDR3 loop spans 16 amino acids. V shed 1 base and J shed 1 base, with 13 bases lying between them. Germline values: CDR1 SGHVS, CDR2 FQNEAQ. Complete variable domain (other parts from reference TRBV7-8 and TRBJ1-1): GAGVSQSPRYKVAKRGQDVALRCDPISGHVSLFWYQQALGQGPEFLTYFQNEAQLDKSGLPSDRFFAERPEGSVSTLKIQRTQQEDSAVYLCASSLGQTYTNTEAFFGQGTRLTVV.

This chain joins TRBV4-1 and TRBJ1-5; no clear D gene. Germline V gene data show CDR1 as MGHRA and CDR2 as YSYEKL. There are 13 residues in the CDR3. V shed 1 base and J shed 6 bases, with 7 bases lying between them. CDR3 DNA sequence: TGCGCCAGCAGCCAAGGCATGAGTCAGCCCCAGCATTTT. Its translation: CASSQGMSQPQHF.

The chain recombines TRBV20-1 with TRBJ1-2; D is unresolved. V was clipped by 3 bases and J by 4 bases, with 12 bases between them. CDR1 is DFQATT, CDR2 SNEGSKA, per germline (reference sequence). The length of the CDR3 is 13 residues. This chain's CDR3 is CSASSPEGYGYTF. The CDR3 DNA sequence: TGCAGTGCTAGTTCTCCGGAGGGCTATGGCTACACCTTC.